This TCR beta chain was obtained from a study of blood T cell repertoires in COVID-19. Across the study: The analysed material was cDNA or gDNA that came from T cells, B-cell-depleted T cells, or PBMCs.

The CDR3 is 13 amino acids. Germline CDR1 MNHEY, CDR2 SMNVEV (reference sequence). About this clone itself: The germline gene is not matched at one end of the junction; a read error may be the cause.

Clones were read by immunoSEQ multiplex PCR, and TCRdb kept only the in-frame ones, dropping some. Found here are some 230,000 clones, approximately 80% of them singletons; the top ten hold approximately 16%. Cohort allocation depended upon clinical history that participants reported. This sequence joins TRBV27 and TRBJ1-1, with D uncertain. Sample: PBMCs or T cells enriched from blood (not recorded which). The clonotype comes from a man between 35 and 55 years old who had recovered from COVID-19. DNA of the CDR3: TGTGCCAGCCGTTTGGCGGGTGGGACTGAAGCTTTCTTT. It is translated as CASRLAGGTEAFF.